Listed below are T cell receptor beta chains from one sample, sequenced in a study of response to subunit inactivated influenza vaccine. TCRdb independently ran MiXCR on the RT-PCR reads; one entry per CDR3 protein. The data show hundreds of thousands of distinct CDR3 sequences, about 7.6% seen once. The sample in question was PBMCs from blood, obtained about 23 months after vaccination. The origin of the receptors is a man between 50 and 75 years old who received an inactivated influenza vaccine. Each CDR3 is given with its conserved first and last residue. The D gene is left open where the match is weak. Not all rows give a size; the values are once, few, many and, for expanded clones, a class.

>-|TRBJ2-4|TRBV6-2/TRBV6-3|-
CASSYPRKNIQYF
TGTGCCAGCAGTTACCCCCGGAAAAACATTCAGTACTTC
>-|TRBJ2-1|TRBV7-2|-
CASSVTRGPYNEQFF
TGTGCCAGCAGCGTTACTAGAGGGCCCTACAATGAGCAGTTCTTC
>-|TRBJ2-7|TRBV30|few
CAGGRSSYEQYF
TGTGCCGGGGGTAGGTCCTCCTACGAGCAGTACTTC
>-|TRBJ2-3|TRBV10-3|-
CAISVLSVADTQYF
TGTGCCATCAGTGTTCTGAGTGTCGCAGATACGCAGTATTTT
>-|TRBJ2-2|TRBV5-1|many
CASSKDSTGELFF
TGCGCCAGCAGCAAGGACTCCACCGGGGAGCTGTTTTTT
>-|TRBJ2-7|TRBV21-1|-
CASMGGSGAVSYEQYF
TGTGCCAGCATGGGTGGTAGCGGGGCCGTTTCCTACGAGCAGTACTTC
>-|TRBJ2-1|TRBV7-9|few
CASSLDVLGNEQFF
TGTGCCAGCAGCTTAGATGTTCTCGGAAATGAGCAGTTCTTC
>TRBD1|TRBJ1-6|TRBV20-1|many
CSASIQGWNSPLHF
TGCAGTGCTTCGATACAGGGGTGGAATTCACCCCTCCACTTT
>-|TRBJ2-4|TRBV6-1|-
CASSDWGAPLGQIQYF
TGTGCCAGCAGTGATTGGGGGGCCCCCTTGGGCCAAATTCAGTACTTC
>-|TRBJ2-3|TRBV5-1|few
CASSQGPRVGDTQYF
TGCGCCAGCAGCCAGGGACCCCGGGTGGGAGATACGCAGTATTTT
>-|TRBJ1-1|TRBV20-1|-
CSARGSGTLAEAFF
TGCAGTGCTAGGGGCTCCGGGACACTGGCTGAAGCTTTCTTT
>-|TRBJ2-2|TRBV5-5|many
CASSPHLGTGELFF
TGTGCCAGCAGCCCTCATCTCGGGACCGGGGAGCTGTTTTTT
>TRBD1|TRBJ2-4|TRBV20-1|-
CSASRDRDQNIQYF
TGCAGTGCTAGCCGGGACAGGGACCAAAACATTCAGTACTTC
>TRBD1|TRBJ2-7|TRBV5-1|few
CASSDHPTGSYGSYEQYF
TGCGCCAGCAGCGATCACCCGACAGGGTCTTACGGCTCCTACGAGCAGTACTTC
>-|TRBJ1-2|TRBV27|-
CASSPIGFDGYTF
TGTGCCAGCAGCCCAATCGGGTTCGATGGCTACACCTTC
>TRBD1|TRBJ1-5|TRBV28|few
CASSFISGTGNTQPQHF
TGTGCCAGCAGTTTTATATCCGGGACAGGGAACACTCAGCCCCAGCATTTT
>-|TRBJ2-7|TRBV11-2|many
CASSLAAGTYEQYF
TGTGCCAGCAGCTTAGCGGCGGGGACATACGAGCAGTACTTC
>-|TRBJ2-7|TRBV5-6|few
CASSLAARSLNSYEQYF
TGTGCCAGCAGCTTGGCGGCTCGGTCGTTGAACTCCTACGAGCAGTACTTC
>TRBD2|TRBJ2-2|TRBV9|many
CASSVVSGRATGELFF
TGTGCCAGCAGCGTAGTGAGCGGGAGGGCCACTGGGGAGCTGTTTTTT
>-|TRBJ2-6|TRBV5-1|-
CASSLLEPGANVLTF
TGCGCCAGCAGCTTGTTGGAGCCTGGGGCCAACGTCCTGACTTTC
>-|TRBJ2-1|TRBV29-1|many
CSFRASSYNEQFF
TGCAGCTTCCGAGCGAGCTCCTACAATGAGCAGTTCTTC
>-|TRBJ1-1|TRBV6-5|many
CASSYMGPMNTEAFF
TGTGCCAGCAGTTACATGGGACCGATGAACACTGAAGCTTTCTTT
>TRBD1|TRBJ2-1|TRBV18|-
CASSPDRGGNNEQFF
TGTGCCAGCTCACCGGACAGGGGTGGCAACAATGAGCAGTTCTTC
>TRBD2|TRBJ2-1|TRBV20-1|few
CSAASGRTHNEQFF
TGCAGTGCGGCTAGCGGGAGGACGCACAATGAGCAGTTCTTC
>TRBD2|TRBJ2-1|TRBV10-2|-
CAIRTSGRATDEQFF
TGCGCCATTCGGACTAGCGGGAGGGCCACAGATGAGCAGTTCTTC
>-|TRBJ2-6|TRBV6-2/TRBV6-3|once
CASSPRDTAFSGANVLTF
TGTGCCAGCAGTCCCCGGGACACGGCTTTCTCTGGGGCCAACGTCCTGACTTTC
>-|TRBJ1-2|TRBV20-1|-
CSAREEGGYGYTF
TGCAGTGCTAGGGAGGAGGGGGGATATGGCTACACCTTC
>TRBD2|TRBJ2-7|TRBV20-1|many
CSASGAGGRAVDEQYF
TGCAGTGCTAGTGGGGCTGGTGGGAGGGCCGTCGACGAGCAGTACTTC
>-|TRBJ2-2|TRBV12-3/TRBV12-4|once
CASSLGAVVGGYRELFF
TGTGCCAGCAGTTTGGGGGCGGTGGTGGGGGGTTACCGGGAGCTGTTTTTT
>-|TRBJ1-5|TRBV18|-
CASSPAGRLSNQPQHF
TGTGCCAGCTCACCCGCGGGACGTCTAAGCAATCAGCCCCAGCATTTT
>-|TRBJ1-1|TRBV4-3|few
CASSQGSYTEAFF
TGCGCCAGCAGCCAAGGTAGCTACACTGAAGCTTTCTTT
>TRBD2|TRBJ2-1|TRBV12-3/TRBV12-4|-
CASSLRGGRALNEQFF
TGTGCCAGCAGTTTACGCGGTGGGAGGGCCCTCAATGAGCAGTTCTTC
>TRBD1|TRBJ2-7|TRBV30|few
CAWGQEAYEQYF
TGTGCCTGGGGACAGGAAGCCTACGAGCAGTACTTC
>-|TRBJ2-1|TRBV20-1|-
CSARGLASVMGEQFF
TGCAGTGCTAGAGGCCTAGCGTCGGTCATGGGCGAGCAGTTCTTC
>-|TRBJ2-1|TRBV20-1|-
CSAGQGQFYNEQFF
TGCAGTGCTGGACAAGGACAGTTCTACAATGAGCAGTTCTTC
>-|TRBJ2-3|TRBV6-1|-
CASSTTGLATDTQYF
TGTGCCAGCAGTACCACAGGGCTTGCGACAGATACGCAGTATTTT
>-|TRBJ2-1|TRBV7-2|few
CASSLAGPVSYNEQFF
TGTGCCAGCAGCTTAGCCGGTCCTGTCTCCTACAATGAGCAGTTCTTC
>TRBD2|TRBJ2-1|TRBV20-1|many
CSATRLAGVFYNEQFF
TGCAGTGCCACCAGACTAGCGGGAGTCTTTTACAATGAGCAGTTCTTC
>TRBD2|TRBJ2-3|TRBV28|-
CASSSLGLGRTDTQYF
TGTGCCAGCAGTTCGCTGGGACTAGGTCGCACAGATACGCAGTATTTT
>TRBD1|TRBJ2-7|TRBV13|few
CASSFAGQGINEQYF
TGTGCCAGCAGCTTCGCGGGACAGGGGATAAACGAGCAGTACTTC
>-|TRBJ2-1|TRBV7-2|few
CASSNSLPQFF
TGTGCCAGCAGTAACTCGCTACCGCAGTTCTTC
>TRBD1|TRBJ2-5|TRBV7-2|-
CASSRQTGDLETQYF
TGTGCCAGCAGCCGCCAGACAGGGGACCTAGAGACCCAGTACTTC
>TRBD1|TRBJ1-2|TRBV29-1|many
CSPQGGRNYGYTF
TGCAGCCCACAGGGGGGACGGAACTATGGCTACACCTTC
>TRBD1|TRBJ2-7|TRBV25-1|many
CASRGQASYEQYF
TGTGCCAGCCGGGGACAGGCCTCCTACGAGCAGTACTTC
>-|TRBJ1-3|TRBV7-2|many
CASSLGRGRVRGNTIYF
TGTGCCAGCAGCTTAGGGCGAGGCAGGGTACGGGGAAACACCATATATTTT
>-|TRBJ2-3|TRBV7-9|many
CASSRPGVDTQYF
TGTGCCAGCAGTCGTCCGGGAGTGGATACGCAGTATTTT
>-|TRBJ1-2|TRBV11-2|-
CASSFGFNYGYTF
TGTGCCAGCAGCTTCGGGTTTAACTATGGCTACACCTTC
>TRBD1|TRBJ2-7|TRBV11-2|few
CASSPAGTGVYEQYF
TGTGCCAGCAGCCCAGCCGGGACAGGGGTCTACGAGCAGTACTTC